These 5 T cell receptor beta chains came from one sample sequenced in a study of graft-versus-host responses after intestinal transplantation. Their antigens remain unidentified. The table came from immunoSEQ multiplex PCR; TCRdb's copy has only in-frame clones and leaves some out. The data hold about 86,000 clones, with approximately 90% observed a single time. This sample comprised unstimulated CD4+ T cells sorted from spleen or lymph node cells, obtained before transplant. The receptor set was obtained from a human donor who was the organ donor for an intestinal transplant.

The chain employs TRBV7-9 and TRBJ1-1; tentative D call: TRBD1 (5 bases). V lost 3 bases, J lost 7 bases, and 9 bases lay in between. The CDR3 runs 12 residues. CDR1 and CDR2 from the germline V gene are SEHNR and FQNEAQ (reference sequence). DNA of the CDR3: TGTGCCAGCAGCTTGGGGCAGATTGAAGCTTTCTTT. This codes for CASSLGQIEAFF.

The J gene is TRBJ2-1, the V gene TRBV2, with a tentative D call TRBD1 (6 bases). The CDR3 is 13 amino acids. V dropped 4 bases and J dropped 6 bases, with 10 bases sitting between them. Germline lookup yields CDR1 SNHLY and CDR2 FYNNEI. CDR3 coding DNA: TGTGCCAGCAGTGGGGACACCTCCAATGAGCAGTTCTTC. Translated: CASSGDTSNEQFF.

The chain is built from TRBV5-1 and TRBJ2-1; 7 bases are a match to TRBD2. The CDR3 spans 15 residues. Germline V gene lookup returns CDR1 SGHRS and CDR2 YFSETQ. V shed 2 bases and J 0 bases; nucleotides not matched to a gene: 2. CDR3 nucleotide sequence: TGCGCCAGCAGCTTCGGCGGGGGCTCCTACAATGAGCAGTTCTTC. Translation: CASSFGGGSYNEQFF.

This clone was seen once. The chain joins TRBV18 to TRBJ2-7; TRBD1 matches at 7 bases. The germline V gene has CDR1 KGHSH and CDR2 LQKENI. CDR3 length equals 16 residues. Trimming cost V 3 bases and J 2 bases; bases outside gene matches: 10. CDR3 sequence: CASSPWGQLDPYEQYF. The CDR3 DNA reads TGTGCCAGCTCACCCTGGGGACAGTTAGACCCCTACGAGCAGTACTTC.

V gene TRBV5-1 combines with J gene TRBJ2-5, with 8 bases that match TRBD2. The CDR3 runs to 14 residues. The ends lost 7 bases at V and 4 bases at J; junction bases unmatched: 9. Germline V gene sequence: CDR1 SGHRS, CDR2 YFSETQ. Here the CDR3 DNA reads TGCGCCAGCGCCCGGAGCGGGGGACCAGAGACCCAGTACTTC. Translation gives CASARSGGPETQYF.